The TCR beta chain under discussion was sequenced for a study of T cell responses to AZD1222 COVID-19 vaccine (dated by TCRdb to the early 2020s). Background on the whole study: TCR sequencing was performed for 230 to 250 trial participants, of whom around 200 were given two doses of AZD1222 and around 26 were given two doses of MenACWY control vaccine. Trial participants were enrolled by age into subgroups of 18-55, 56-69 and 70-plus years, and around 150, 28 and 57 TCR-sequenced participants, respectively, were included in these subgroups.

The CDR3 regions of human TCRbeta chains were subjected to immunosequencing. Processing in the source paper ran as follows. Repertoire TCRs were checked for matches against a reference library of SARS-CoV-2-specific TCRs that had been generated using the MIRA antigen-specificity platform. Breadth was defined as the fraction of unique TCRs that were SARS-CoV-2-associated, and depth was defined as the fraction of total T cells that were SARS-CoV-2-associated. Using the MIRA data, each spike-specific TCR was assigned both to the spike region to which the TCR was reactive and to a CD4 or CD8 class. Log10-transformed breadth and depth values were compared by one-way ANOVA with Sidak's multiple comparisons tests. The table was pulled from immuneACCESS by TCRdb, which kept in-frame rearrangements only. Such tables lose some clones; where checked, under half of the loss comes from unresolved V genes, and the rest has no known cause. The V and J calls and clone size are taken from that table; D and trimming were inferred from the DNA. The sample table shows approximately 150,000 clones, and 89% are seen once. Roughly 1.5% of the sample lies in the top ten.

Note on this clone: Its antigen remains undetermined. No base quality values were provided; no much bigger clone lies one nucleotide off.

The sample's time point, from its label and the paper: about 28 days (+/-7) after the second vaccine dose. AZD1222 recipients whose second dose came at about 4 weeks and those whose second dose came at about 12 weeks were combined into one group, since spike-specific TCR depth and breadth did not differ between the two schedules. Vaccinee samples were obtained from the UK trials COV001 and COV002, which included a single-blind randomized controlled phase 2/3 trial of AZD1222 (ChAdOx1 nCoV-19) in healthy adults. For TCRbeta chain sequencing, PBMC samples were collected from trial participants at day 0 and at day 28 after the second dose. What the work shows at the level of the full study, not this receptor alone: After two AZD1222 doses, spike-specific TCR breadth and depth were significantly higher than at day 0 and than in MenACWY recipients. Because no day 14 peak-response samples were available, repertoires were characterized only after the peak T cell response. The vaccine-associated CD4 TCRs covered the entire spike protein, and the dominant responses fell in regions 160-218 and 743-854. Participants were mostly white British, with more females than males. The authors suggested clonal diversity may have been underestimated. The 56-69-year group was small, and its depth increase did not reach significance, likely because of low power. Only 5 to 7 AZD1222 recipients were SARS-CoV-2 seropositive at baseline, limiting conclusions about previously exposed vaccinees. Reportedly, almost half of the unique spike-specific TCRs recognized epitopes lying outside the regions that are mutated in the B.1.351 and B.1.1.7 variants.

From the cysteine through the phenylalanine, the CDR3 covers 15 amino acids. Only CDR3 DNA remains: 45 bases, in frame from the first base. According to the germline V gene, CDR1 reads SGHDT and CDR2 reads YYEEEE. Trimmed from V: 4 bases; trimmed from J: 0 bases; junction bases lacking a gene match: 3. The rearrangement combines TRBV5-6 with TRBJ2-3, with TRBD2 identical over 9 junction bases. The sequencing used peripheral blood, collected 28 days after the second AZD1222 dose. The sequence derives from an adult who received the AZD1222 COVID-19 vaccine. The DNA reads as follows: TGTGCCAGCAGCCGACTAGCGGATAGCACAGATACGCAGTATTTT. The translation is CASSRLADSTDTQYF.